Listed below are T cell receptor beta chains from one sample, sequenced in a study of T cells in Graves' hyperthyroidism and ophthalmopathy. TCRdb ran MiXCR on the multiplex PCR reads and lists one entry per CDR3 protein. The data contain 350,000 to 400,000 distinct CDR3 sequences, under 15% of them singletons. The sequenced sample was blood. Receptors were obtained from a woman aged 25 to 39 with Graves' hyperthyroidism. The CDR3 runs from the conserved cysteine through the conserved F or W. Fields, in order: D gene, V gene, clone size, J gene, CDR3 length, CDR3 DNA, CDR3 protein. D genes are given only for firm matches. Size values are once, few and many counts, or a class for expanded clones, and some rows have none.

d_call: .
v_call: TRBV9
clone_size: .
j_call: TRBJ1-2
cdr3_length: 17
cdr3_nt: TGTGCCAGCAGCGTAACACCCAGCGGGTACACTAACTATGGCTACACCTTC
cdr3_aa: CASSVTPSGYTNYGYTF

d_call: .
v_call: TRBV6-6
clone_size: .
j_call: TRBJ2-7
cdr3_length: 12
cdr3_nt: TGTGCCAGCAGTTACTCGAATTCAGGGCAGTACTTC
cdr3_aa: CASSYSNSGQYF

d_call: TRBD2
v_call: TRBV19
clone_size: few
j_call: TRBJ2-2
cdr3_length: 19
cdr3_nt: TGTGCCAGTAGTATCCGCCCCCCACTAGCGGCGTCGCCCACCGGGGAGCTGTTTTTT
cdr3_aa: CASSIRPPLAASPTGELFF

d_call: TRBD1
v_call: TRBV10-2
clone_size: .
j_call: TRBJ1-4
cdr3_length: 14
cdr3_nt: TGCGCCAGCAGTGTGCAGGGGGCAAGAGAAAAACTGTTTTTT
cdr3_aa: CASSVQGAREKLFF

d_call: .
v_call: TRBV9
clone_size: .
j_call: TRBJ2-1
cdr3_length: 16
cdr3_nt: TGTGCCAGCAGCGCCGCCGGGGGAGTCTCCTACAATGAGCAGTTCTTC
cdr3_aa: CASSAAGGVSYNEQFF

d_call: .
v_call: TRBV20-1
clone_size: few
j_call: TRBJ1-2
cdr3_length: 13
cdr3_nt: TGCAGTGCCAACAAGGGAGGTAACTATGGCTACACCTTC
cdr3_aa: CSANKGGNYGYTF

d_call: TRBD1
v_call: TRBV27
clone_size: many
j_call: TRBJ2-1
cdr3_length: 17
cdr3_nt: TGTGCCAGCAGTTTAACCCACCGGGACAGCCCCCTCAATGAGCAGTTCTTC
cdr3_aa: CASSLTHRDSPLNEQFF

d_call: .
v_call: TRBV2
clone_size: .
j_call: TRBJ2-7
cdr3_length: 14
cdr3_nt: TGTGCCAGCAGTGCAGCGCTCGATGTTTACGAGCAGTACTTC
cdr3_aa: CASSAALDVYEQYF

d_call: .
v_call: TRBV10-3
clone_size: few
j_call: TRBJ2-3
cdr3_length: 18
cdr3_nt: TGTGCCATCAGTGAGTCGAAGAGTGGGACTTCTAGCACAGATACGCAGTATTTT
cdr3_aa: CAISESKSGTSSTDTQYF

d_call: .
v_call: TRBV4-1
clone_size: .
j_call: TRBJ2-3
cdr3_length: 13
cdr3_nt: TGCGCCAGCAGCCAAGTTTCCCCAGATACGCAGTATTTT
cdr3_aa: CASSQVSPDTQYF

d_call: .
v_call: TRBV12-3/TRBV12-4
clone_size: many
j_call: TRBJ1-6
cdr3_length: 14
cdr3_nt: TGTGCCAGCAGTTTTGGGCAGGGTGGTTCACCCCTCCACTTT
cdr3_aa: CASSFGQGGSPLHF

d_call: .
v_call: TRBV27
clone_size: .
j_call: TRBJ2-7
cdr3_length: 15
cdr3_nt: TGTGCCAGCAGTTTATCCCGGGCGAGGTCCTACGAGCAATACTTC
cdr3_aa: CASSLSRARSYEQYF

d_call: .
v_call: TRBV28
clone_size: many
j_call: TRBJ1-4
cdr3_length: 14
cdr3_nt: TGTGCCAGCAGATGGGTCCAGCAGGGTGAAAAACTGTTTTTT
cdr3_aa: CASRWVQQGEKLFF

d_call: TRBD1
v_call: TRBV15
clone_size: .
j_call: TRBJ1-5
cdr3_length: 16
cdr3_nt: TGTGCCACCAGCAACACGGACAGGGGAGGCAATCAGCCCCAGCATTTT
cdr3_aa: CATSNTDRGGNQPQHF

d_call: .
v_call: TRBV28
clone_size: many
j_call: TRBJ1-5
cdr3_length: 16
cdr3_nt: TGTGCCAGCAGTTTATCGTCCAGGTATAGCAATCAGCCCCAGCATTTT
cdr3_aa: CASSLSSRYSNQPQHF

d_call: .
v_call: TRBV18
clone_size: few
j_call: TRBJ2-7
cdr3_length: 14
cdr3_nt: TGTGCCAGCTCGCGTCAGGGGATTTTCTACGAGCAGTACTTC
cdr3_aa: CASSRQGIFYEQYF

d_call: .
v_call: TRBV3-1
clone_size: few
j_call: TRBJ2-5
cdr3_length: 15
cdr3_nt: TGTGCCAGCAGCCAGGGCTACCGATCCCAAGAGACCCAGTACTTC
cdr3_aa: CASSQGYRSQETQYF

d_call: .
v_call: TRBV19
clone_size: .
j_call: TRBJ1-2
cdr3_length: 17
cdr3_nt: TGTGCCAGTAGTAGAGATGGAACGGCAGGGCGAAACTATGGCTACACCTTC
cdr3_aa: CASSRDGTAGRNYGYTF

d_call: .
v_call: TRBV30
clone_size: many
j_call: TRBJ2-7
cdr3_length: 13
cdr3_nt: TGTGCCTGGAGTGAGAGCAGGGCCTACGAGCAGTACTTC
cdr3_aa: CAWSESRAYEQYF

d_call: .
v_call: TRBV6-1
clone_size: few
j_call: TRBJ1-1
cdr3_length: 15
cdr3_nt: TGTGCCAGCAGTCGATGGGTCCTGGAGAACACTGAAGCTTTCTTT
cdr3_aa: CASSRWVLENTEAFF

d_call: .
v_call: TRBV20-1
clone_size: few
j_call: TRBJ2-7
cdr3_length: 14
cdr3_nt: TGCAGTGCTAGAGGGGCCCCAGGTACCTACGAGCAGTACTTC
cdr3_aa: CSARGAPGTYEQYF

d_call: .
v_call: TRBV2
clone_size: many
j_call: TRBJ2-5
cdr3_length: 14
cdr3_nt: TGTGCCAGCAGTGAACTTTCTGGGGGGGAGACCCAGTACTTC
cdr3_aa: CASSELSGGETQYF

d_call: .
v_call: TRBV20-1
clone_size: .
j_call: TRBJ1-3
cdr3_length: 15
cdr3_nt: TGCAGTGCTAAGACGGACCGATTCTCTGGAAACACCATATATTTT
cdr3_aa: CSAKTDRFSGNTIYF

d_call: TRBD2
v_call: TRBV20-1
clone_size: .
j_call: TRBJ2-1
cdr3_length: 17
cdr3_nt: TGCAGTGCTAGAGTGGGGGGGGGGGAGAGGTCCTACAATGAGCAGTTCTTC
cdr3_aa: CSARVGGGERSYNEQFF

d_call: .
v_call: TRBV20-1
clone_size: .
j_call: TRBJ2-5
cdr3_length: 10
cdr3_nt: TGCAGTGCTCAACAAGGGACCCAGTACTTC
cdr3_aa: CSAQQGTQYF

d_call: .
v_call: TRBV19
clone_size: few
j_call: TRBJ2-1
cdr3_length: 16
cdr3_nt: TGTGCCAGTAGTATGGTCGGCCTAGCCCCTGGAAATGAGCAGTTCTTC
cdr3_aa: CASSMVGLAPGNEQFF

d_call: TRBD1
v_call: TRBV20-1
clone_size: .
j_call: TRBJ2-2
cdr3_length: 17
cdr3_nt: TGCAGTGTTAGACTGCTACGACAGGGGCTAAATACCGGGGAGCTGTTTTTT
cdr3_aa: CSVRLLRQGLNTGELFF

d_call: TRBD2
v_call: TRBV2
clone_size: many
j_call: TRBJ2-2
cdr3_length: 15
cdr3_nt: TGTGCCAGCAGTCCTAGCGGGGGGAACACCGGGGAGCTGTTTTTT
cdr3_aa: CASSPSGGNTGELFF

d_call: TRBD2
v_call: TRBV4-1
clone_size: .
j_call: TRBJ2-2
cdr3_length: 18
cdr3_nt: TGCGCCAGCAGCCAAGAGGTTCCAGGGACTAGCGGGAGTGGGGAGCTGTTTTTT
cdr3_aa: CASSQEVPGTSGSGELFF

d_call: TRBD1
v_call: TRBV15
clone_size: few
j_call: TRBJ1-2
cdr3_length: 16
cdr3_nt: TGTGCCACCAGCACCAGTACAGGGGGCGTTGGCTATGGCTACACCTTC
cdr3_aa: CATSTSTGGVGYGYTF

d_call: TRBD2
v_call: TRBV2
clone_size: .
j_call: TRBJ2-7
cdr3_length: 15
cdr3_nt: TGTGCCAGCAGTTGGACTAGCGGGACCCGCTACGAGCAGTACTTC
cdr3_aa: CASSWTSGTRYEQYF

d_call: TRBD2
v_call: TRBV27
clone_size: few
j_call: TRBJ2-1
cdr3_length: 17
cdr3_nt: TGTGCCAGCAGTTTAGTGGTGGGAGGGCCCTCCTACAATGAGCAGTTCTTC
cdr3_aa: CASSLVVGGPSYNEQFF

d_call: .
v_call: TRBV4-1
clone_size: .
j_call: TRBJ1-6
cdr3_length: 13
cdr3_nt: TGCGCCAGCAGCCAAGAAGGGGTCTCACCCCTCCACTTT
cdr3_aa: CASSQEGVSPLHF

d_call: TRBD1
v_call: TRBV12-3/TRBV12-4
clone_size: many
j_call: TRBJ1-1
cdr3_length: 14
cdr3_nt: TGTGCCAGCACTAAACGACAGGGAGGAACTGAAGCTTTCTTT
cdr3_aa: CASTKRQGGTEAFF

d_call: .
v_call: TRBV6-1
clone_size: many
j_call: TRBJ2-7
cdr3_length: 13
cdr3_nt: TGTGCCAGCAGTAGGACATTCGACTACGAGCAGTACTTC
cdr3_aa: CASSRTFDYEQYF

d_call: .
v_call: TRBV3-1
clone_size: .
j_call: TRBJ1-2
cdr3_length: 16
cdr3_nt: TGTGCCAGCAGCCAAACGCGCGAGTGGGGGCACTATGGCTACACCTTC
cdr3_aa: CASSQTREWGHYGYTF

d_call: TRBD2
v_call: TRBV9
clone_size: few
j_call: TRBJ2-1
cdr3_length: 15
cdr3_nt: TGTGCCAGCAGAGCTACTAGCGGCCCCTACAATGAGCAGTTCTTC
cdr3_aa: CASRATSGPYNEQFF

d_call: TRBD2
v_call: TRBV24-1
clone_size: many
j_call: TRBJ2-3
cdr3_length: 19
cdr3_nt: TGTGCCACCAGTGATTCCGGGACTAGTAGACCGACAAGAACAGATACGCAGTATTTT
cdr3_aa: CATSDSGTSRPTRTDTQYF

d_call: TRBD2
v_call: TRBV5-1
clone_size: many
j_call: TRBJ2-5
cdr3_length: 15
cdr3_nt: TGCGCCAGCAGCGCGGCGGCGGGAGTAGGAGAGACCCAGTACTTC
cdr3_aa: CASSAAAGVGETQYF

d_call: .
v_call: TRBV11-2
clone_size: many
j_call: TRBJ1-1
cdr3_length: 15
cdr3_nt: TGTGCCAGCAGCCCCATACGGAGCTTGAACACTGAAGCTTTCTTT
cdr3_aa: CASSPIRSLNTEAFF

d_call: .
v_call: TRBV6-1
clone_size: few
j_call: TRBJ2-3
cdr3_length: 15
cdr3_nt: TGTGCCAGCAGCCCTGGGGGAGTCGGCACAGATACGCAGTATTTT
cdr3_aa: CASSPGGVGTDTQYF

d_call: .
v_call: TRBV29-1
clone_size: .
j_call: TRBJ1-1
cdr3_length: 13
cdr3_nt: TGCAGCGTAGGAGGACCTGCGAACACTGAAGCTTTCTTT
cdr3_aa: CSVGGPANTEAFF

d_call: .
v_call: TRBV15
clone_size: .
j_call: TRBJ2-1
cdr3_length: 16
cdr3_nt: TGTGCCACCAGCAGGTGGGACACGGGTAGGAACAATGAGCAGTTCTTC
cdr3_aa: CATSRWDTGRNNEQFF

d_call: TRBD1
v_call: TRBV20-1
clone_size: many
j_call: TRBJ2-7
cdr3_length: 14
cdr3_nt: TGCAGTGCTAAGACCCAGGGGGCTTCCTACGAGCAGTACTTC
cdr3_aa: CSAKTQGASYEQYF

d_call: TRBD2
v_call: TRBV4-1
clone_size: many
j_call: TRBJ2-7
cdr3_length: 17
cdr3_nt: TGCGCCAGCAGCCCTGGGGGCCGTCTTAGCGGGATCGACGAGCAGTACTTC
cdr3_aa: CASSPGGRLSGIDEQYF

d_call: .
v_call: TRBV9
clone_size: few
j_call: TRBJ2-7
cdr3_length: 14
cdr3_nt: TGTGCCAGCAGCGAGGGGTCGGGAGTCGGCGAGCAGTACTTC
cdr3_aa: CASSEGSGVGEQYF

d_call: TRBD2
v_call: TRBV10-3
clone_size: many
j_call: TRBJ2-5
cdr3_length: 15
cdr3_nt: TGTGCCATCAGTGTGGGGGAGGGCCGTCAAGAGACCCAGTACTTC
cdr3_aa: CAISVGEGRQETQYF

d_call: TRBD2
v_call: TRBV20-1
clone_size: few
j_call: TRBJ2-1
cdr3_length: 14
cdr3_nt: TGCAGTGCTTCCCGGACTAGCGGGAGCACTGAGCAGTTCTTC
cdr3_aa: CSASRTSGSTEQFF